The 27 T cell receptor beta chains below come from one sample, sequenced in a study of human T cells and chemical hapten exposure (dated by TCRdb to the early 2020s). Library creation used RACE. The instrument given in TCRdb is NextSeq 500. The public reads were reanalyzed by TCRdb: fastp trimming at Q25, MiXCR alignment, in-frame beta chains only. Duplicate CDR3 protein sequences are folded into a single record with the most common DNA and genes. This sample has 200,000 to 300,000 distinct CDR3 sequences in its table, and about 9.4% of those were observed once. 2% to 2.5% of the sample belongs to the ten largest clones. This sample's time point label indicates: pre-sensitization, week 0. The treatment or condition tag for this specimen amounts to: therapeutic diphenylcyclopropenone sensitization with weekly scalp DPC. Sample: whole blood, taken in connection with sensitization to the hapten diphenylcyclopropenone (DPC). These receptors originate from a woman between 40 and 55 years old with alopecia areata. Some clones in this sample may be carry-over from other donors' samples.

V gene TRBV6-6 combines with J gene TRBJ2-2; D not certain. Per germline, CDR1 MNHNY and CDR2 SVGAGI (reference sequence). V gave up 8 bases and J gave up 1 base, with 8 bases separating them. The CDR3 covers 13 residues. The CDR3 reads CASRAVNTGELFF. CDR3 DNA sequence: TGTGCCAGCCGGGCAGTGAACACCGGGGAGCTGTTTTTT.

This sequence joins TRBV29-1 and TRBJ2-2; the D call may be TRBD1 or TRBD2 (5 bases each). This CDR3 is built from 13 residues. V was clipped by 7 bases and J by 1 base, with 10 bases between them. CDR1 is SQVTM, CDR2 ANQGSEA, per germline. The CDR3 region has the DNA TGCAGCGCAGGGACGGAGAACACCGGGGAGCTGTTTTTT. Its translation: CSAGTENTGELFF.

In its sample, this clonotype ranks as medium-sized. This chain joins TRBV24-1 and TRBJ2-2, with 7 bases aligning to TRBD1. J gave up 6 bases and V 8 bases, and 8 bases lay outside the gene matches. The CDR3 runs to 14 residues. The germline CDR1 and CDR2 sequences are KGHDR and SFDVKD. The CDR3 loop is CATMEDREPGELFF. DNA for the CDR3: TGTGCCACCATGGAAGACAGGGAACCCGGGGAGCTGTTTTTT.

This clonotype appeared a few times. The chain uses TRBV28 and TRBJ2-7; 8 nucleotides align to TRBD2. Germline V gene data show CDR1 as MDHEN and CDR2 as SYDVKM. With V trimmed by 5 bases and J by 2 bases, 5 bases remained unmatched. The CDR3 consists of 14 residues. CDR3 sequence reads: CASSSSGITYEQYF. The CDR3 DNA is TGTGCCAGCAGTAGTAGCGGGATTACCTACGAGCAGTACTTC.

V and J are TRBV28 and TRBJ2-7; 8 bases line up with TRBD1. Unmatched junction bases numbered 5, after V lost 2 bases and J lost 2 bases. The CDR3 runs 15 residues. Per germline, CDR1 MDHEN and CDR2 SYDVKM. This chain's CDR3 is CASSLPGTGTYEQYF. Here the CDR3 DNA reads TGTGCCAGCAGTTTACCCGGGACAGGTACCTACGAGCAGTACTTC. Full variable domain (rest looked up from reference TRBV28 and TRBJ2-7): DVKVTQSSRYLVKRTGEKVFLECVQDMDHENMFWYRQDPGLGLRLIYFSYDVKMKEKGDIPEGYSVSREKKERFSLILESASTNQTSMYLCASSLPGTGTYEQYFGPGTRLTVT.

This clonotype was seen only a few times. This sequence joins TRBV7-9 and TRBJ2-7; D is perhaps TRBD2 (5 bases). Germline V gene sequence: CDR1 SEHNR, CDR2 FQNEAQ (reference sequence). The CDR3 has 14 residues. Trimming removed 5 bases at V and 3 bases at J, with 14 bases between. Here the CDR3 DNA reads TGTGCCAGCAGCCACTATTCACGGGGCTACGAGCAGTACTTC. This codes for CASSHYSRGYEQYF. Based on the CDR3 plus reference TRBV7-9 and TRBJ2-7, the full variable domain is DTGVSQNPRHKITKRGQNVTFRCDPISEHNRLYWYRQTLGQGPEFLTYFQNEAQLEKSRLLSDRFSAERPKGSFSTLEIQRTEQGDSAMYLCASSHYSRGYEQYFGPGTRLTVT.

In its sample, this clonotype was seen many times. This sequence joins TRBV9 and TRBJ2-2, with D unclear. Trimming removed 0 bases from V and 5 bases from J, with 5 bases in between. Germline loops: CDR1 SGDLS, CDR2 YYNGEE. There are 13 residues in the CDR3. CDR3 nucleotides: TGTGCCAGCAGCGTAGTTGGGACCGGGGAGCTGTTTTTT. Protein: CASSVVGTGELFF.

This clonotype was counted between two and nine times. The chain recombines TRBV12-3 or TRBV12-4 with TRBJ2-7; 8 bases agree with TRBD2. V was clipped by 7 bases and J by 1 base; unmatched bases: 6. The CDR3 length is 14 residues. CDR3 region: CASNLGGESYEQYF. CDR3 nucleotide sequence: TGTGCCAGCAACCTCGGGGGGGAGTCCTACGAGCAGTACTTC.

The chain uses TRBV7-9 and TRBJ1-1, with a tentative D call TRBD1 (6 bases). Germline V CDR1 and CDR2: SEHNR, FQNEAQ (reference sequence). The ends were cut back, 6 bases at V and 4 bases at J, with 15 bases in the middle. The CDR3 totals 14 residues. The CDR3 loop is CASSPEGVSTEAFF. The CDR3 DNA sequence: TGTGCCAGCAGTCCGGAGGGGGTGAGCACTGAAGCTTTCTTT.

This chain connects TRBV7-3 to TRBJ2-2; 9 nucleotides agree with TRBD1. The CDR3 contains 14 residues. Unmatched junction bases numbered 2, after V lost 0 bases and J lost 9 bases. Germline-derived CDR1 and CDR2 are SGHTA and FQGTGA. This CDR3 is CASSLTGQGRELFF. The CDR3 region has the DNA TGTGCCAGCAGCTTAACGGGACAGGGCAGGGAGCTGTTTTTT.

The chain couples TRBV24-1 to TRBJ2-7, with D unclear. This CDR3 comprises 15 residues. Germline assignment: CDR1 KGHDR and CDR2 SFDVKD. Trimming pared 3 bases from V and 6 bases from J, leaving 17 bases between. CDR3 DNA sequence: TGTGCCACCAGTGATCCAGGTGGGCAGGCGGCCGAGCAGTACTTC. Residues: CATSDPGGQAAEQYF.

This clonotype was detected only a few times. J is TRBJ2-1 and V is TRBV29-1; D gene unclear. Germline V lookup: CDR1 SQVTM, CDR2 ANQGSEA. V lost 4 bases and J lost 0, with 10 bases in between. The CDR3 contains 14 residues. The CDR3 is CSVGRHSSYNEQFF. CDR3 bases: TGCAGCGTTGGTAGGCACAGCTCCTACAATGAGCAGTTCTTC.

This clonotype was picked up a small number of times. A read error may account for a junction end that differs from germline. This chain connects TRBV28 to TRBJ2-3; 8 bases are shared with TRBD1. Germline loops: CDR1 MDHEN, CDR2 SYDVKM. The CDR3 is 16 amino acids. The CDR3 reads CTSSLSTGAGTDTQYF. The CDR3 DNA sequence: TGTACCAGCAGTTTATCGACAGGGGCGGGCACAGATACGCAGTATTTT.

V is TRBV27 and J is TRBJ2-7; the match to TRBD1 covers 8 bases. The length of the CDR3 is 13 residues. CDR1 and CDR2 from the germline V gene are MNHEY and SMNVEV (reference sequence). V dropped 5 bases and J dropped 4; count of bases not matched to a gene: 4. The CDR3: CASSDHRGYEQYF. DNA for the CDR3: TGTGCCAGCAGTGACCACAGGGGGTACGAGCAGTACTTC.

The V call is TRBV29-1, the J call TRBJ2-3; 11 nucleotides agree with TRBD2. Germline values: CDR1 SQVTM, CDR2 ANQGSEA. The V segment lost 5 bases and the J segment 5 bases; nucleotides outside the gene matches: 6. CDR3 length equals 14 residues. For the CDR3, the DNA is TGCAGCGTTAAGGCTAGCGGGAGGCTAGATACGCAGTATTTT. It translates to CSVKASGRLDTQYF.

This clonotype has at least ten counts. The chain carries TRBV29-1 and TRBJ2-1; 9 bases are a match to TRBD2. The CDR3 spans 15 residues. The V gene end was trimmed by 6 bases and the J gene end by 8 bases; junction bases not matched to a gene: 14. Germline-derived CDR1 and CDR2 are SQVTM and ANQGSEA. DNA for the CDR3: TGCAGCGTGACCCAAAGGCTAGCGGGAATCGATGAGCAGTTCTTC. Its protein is CSVTQRLAGIDEQFF.

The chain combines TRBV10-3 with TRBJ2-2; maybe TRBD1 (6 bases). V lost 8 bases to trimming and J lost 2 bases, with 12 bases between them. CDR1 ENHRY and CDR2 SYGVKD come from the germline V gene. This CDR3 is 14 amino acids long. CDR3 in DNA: TGTGCCATCCGCCGGGACACTAACACCGGGGAGCTGTTTTTT. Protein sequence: CAIRRDTNTGELFF.

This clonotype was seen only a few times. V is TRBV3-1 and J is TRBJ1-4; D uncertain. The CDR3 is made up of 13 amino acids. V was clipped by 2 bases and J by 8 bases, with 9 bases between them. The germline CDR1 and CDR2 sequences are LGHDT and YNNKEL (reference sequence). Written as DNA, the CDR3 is TGTGCCAGCAGCCAATTCACGCAGGAAAAACTGTTTTTT. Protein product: CASSQFTQEKLFF.

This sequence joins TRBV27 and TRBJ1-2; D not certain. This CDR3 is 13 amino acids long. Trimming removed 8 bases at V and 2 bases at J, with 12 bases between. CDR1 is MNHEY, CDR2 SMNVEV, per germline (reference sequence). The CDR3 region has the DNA TGTGCCAGCTCTCCTAGGGTGAACTATGGCTACACCTTC. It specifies CASSPRVNYGYTF.

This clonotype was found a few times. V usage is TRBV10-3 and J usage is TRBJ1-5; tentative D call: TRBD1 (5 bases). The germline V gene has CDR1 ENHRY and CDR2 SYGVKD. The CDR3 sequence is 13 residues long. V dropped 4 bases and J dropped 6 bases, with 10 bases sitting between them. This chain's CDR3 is CAISAGSGQPQHF. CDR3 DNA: TGTGCCATCAGTGCAGGGTCGGGTCAGCCCCAGCATTTT.

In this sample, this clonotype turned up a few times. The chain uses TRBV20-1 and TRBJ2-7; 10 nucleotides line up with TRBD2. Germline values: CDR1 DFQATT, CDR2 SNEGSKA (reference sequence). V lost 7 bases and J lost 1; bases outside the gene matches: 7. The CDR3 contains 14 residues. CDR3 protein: CSVRTSGRSYEQYF. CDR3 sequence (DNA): TGCAGTGTCCGGACTAGCGGTAGATCCTACGAGCAGTACTTC.

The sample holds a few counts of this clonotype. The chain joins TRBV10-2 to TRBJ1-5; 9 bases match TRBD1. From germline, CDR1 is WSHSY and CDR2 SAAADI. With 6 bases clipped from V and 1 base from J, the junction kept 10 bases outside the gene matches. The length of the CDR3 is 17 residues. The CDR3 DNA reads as TGCGCCAGCAGCTTACAGGGGGCCGGGATCAGCAATCAGCCCCAGCATTTT. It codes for CASSLQGAGISNQPQHF.

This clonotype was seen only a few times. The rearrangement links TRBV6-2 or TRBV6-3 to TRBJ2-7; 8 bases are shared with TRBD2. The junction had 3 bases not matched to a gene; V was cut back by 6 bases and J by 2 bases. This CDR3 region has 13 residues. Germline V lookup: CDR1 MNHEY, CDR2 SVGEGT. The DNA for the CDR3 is TGTGCCAGCAGAGCTAGCGGGCCCTACGAGCAGTACTTC. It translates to CASRASGPYEQYF.

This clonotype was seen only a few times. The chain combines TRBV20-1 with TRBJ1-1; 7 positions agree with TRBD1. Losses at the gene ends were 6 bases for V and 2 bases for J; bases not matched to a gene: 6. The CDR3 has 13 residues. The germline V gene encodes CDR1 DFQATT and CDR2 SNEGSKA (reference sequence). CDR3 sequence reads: CSAPDRTNTEAFF. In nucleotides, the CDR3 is TGCAGTGCCCCGGACAGGACAAACACTGAAGCTTTCTTT.

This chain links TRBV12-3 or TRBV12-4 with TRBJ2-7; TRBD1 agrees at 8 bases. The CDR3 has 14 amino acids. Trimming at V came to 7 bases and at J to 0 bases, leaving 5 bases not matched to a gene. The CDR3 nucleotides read TGTGCCAGCAACGTCCAGGGGGCCTCCTACGAGCAGTACTTC. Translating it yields CASNVQGASYEQYF.

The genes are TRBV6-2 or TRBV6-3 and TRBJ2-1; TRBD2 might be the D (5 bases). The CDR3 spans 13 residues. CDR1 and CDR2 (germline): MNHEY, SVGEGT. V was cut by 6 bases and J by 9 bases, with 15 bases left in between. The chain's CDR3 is CASRKTTFGEQFF. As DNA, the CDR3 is TGTGCCAGCAGGAAGACTACCTTCGGTGAGCAGTTCTTC.

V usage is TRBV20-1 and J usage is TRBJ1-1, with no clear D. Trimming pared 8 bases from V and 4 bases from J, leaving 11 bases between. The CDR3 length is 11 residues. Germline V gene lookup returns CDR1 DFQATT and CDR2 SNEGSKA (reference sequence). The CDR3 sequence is CSPNRVTEAFF. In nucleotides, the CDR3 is TGCAGTCCCAACCGGGTCACTGAAGCTTTCTTT.